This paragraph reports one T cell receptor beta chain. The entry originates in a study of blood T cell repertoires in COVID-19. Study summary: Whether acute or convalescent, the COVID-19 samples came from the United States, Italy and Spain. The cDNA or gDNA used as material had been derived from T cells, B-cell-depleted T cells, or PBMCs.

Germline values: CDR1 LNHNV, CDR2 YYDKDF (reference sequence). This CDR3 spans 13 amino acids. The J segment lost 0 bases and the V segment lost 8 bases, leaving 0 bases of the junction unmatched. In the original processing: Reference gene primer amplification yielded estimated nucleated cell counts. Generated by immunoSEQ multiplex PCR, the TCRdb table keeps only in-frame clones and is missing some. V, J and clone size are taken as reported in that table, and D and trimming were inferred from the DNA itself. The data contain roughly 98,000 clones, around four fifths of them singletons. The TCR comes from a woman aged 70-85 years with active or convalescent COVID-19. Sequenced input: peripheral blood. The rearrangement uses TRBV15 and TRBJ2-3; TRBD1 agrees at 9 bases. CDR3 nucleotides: TGTGCCACCGGGACAGGGAGCACAGATACGCAGTATTTT. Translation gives CATGTGSTDTQYF.